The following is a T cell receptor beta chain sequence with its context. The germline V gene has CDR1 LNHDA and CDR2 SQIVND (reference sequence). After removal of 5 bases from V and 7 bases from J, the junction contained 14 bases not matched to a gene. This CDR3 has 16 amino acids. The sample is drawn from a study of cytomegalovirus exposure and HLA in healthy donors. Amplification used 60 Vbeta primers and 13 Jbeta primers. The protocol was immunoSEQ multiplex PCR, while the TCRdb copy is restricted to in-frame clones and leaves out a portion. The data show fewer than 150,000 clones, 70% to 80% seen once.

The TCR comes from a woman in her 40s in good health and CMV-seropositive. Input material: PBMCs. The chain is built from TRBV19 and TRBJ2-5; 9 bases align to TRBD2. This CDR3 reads CASSPPLLAGLGTQYF. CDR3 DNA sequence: TGTGCCAGTAGTCCCCCCCTCCTAGCGGGGTTGGGGACCCAGTACTTC.